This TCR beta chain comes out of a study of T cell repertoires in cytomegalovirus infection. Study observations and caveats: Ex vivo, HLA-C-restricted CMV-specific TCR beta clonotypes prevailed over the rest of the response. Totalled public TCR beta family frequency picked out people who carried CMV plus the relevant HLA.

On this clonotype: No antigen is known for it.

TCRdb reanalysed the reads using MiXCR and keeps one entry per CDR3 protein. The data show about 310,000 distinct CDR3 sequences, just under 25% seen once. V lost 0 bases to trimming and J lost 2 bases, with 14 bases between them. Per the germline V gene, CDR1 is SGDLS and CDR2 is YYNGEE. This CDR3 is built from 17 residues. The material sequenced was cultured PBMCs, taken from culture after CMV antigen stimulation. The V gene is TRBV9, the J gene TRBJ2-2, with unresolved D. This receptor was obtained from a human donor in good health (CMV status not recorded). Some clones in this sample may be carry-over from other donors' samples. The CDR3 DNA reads TGTGCCAGCAGCGTAGATGAGGCACGGCCTAACACCGGGGAGCTGTTTTTT. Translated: CASSVDEARPNTGELFF.